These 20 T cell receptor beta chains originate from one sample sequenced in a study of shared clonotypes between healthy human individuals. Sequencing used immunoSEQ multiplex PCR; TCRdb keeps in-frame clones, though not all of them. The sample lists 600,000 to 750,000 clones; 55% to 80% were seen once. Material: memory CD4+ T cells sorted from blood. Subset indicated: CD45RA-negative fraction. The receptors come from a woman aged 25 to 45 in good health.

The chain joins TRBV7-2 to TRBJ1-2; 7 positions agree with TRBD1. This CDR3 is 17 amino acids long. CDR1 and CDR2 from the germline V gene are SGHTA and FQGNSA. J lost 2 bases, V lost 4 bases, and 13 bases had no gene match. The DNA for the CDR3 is TGTGCCAGCAGCTCCAACCCGGGACAGACTTTAAACTATGGCTACACCTTC. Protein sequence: CASSSNPGQTLNYGYTF.

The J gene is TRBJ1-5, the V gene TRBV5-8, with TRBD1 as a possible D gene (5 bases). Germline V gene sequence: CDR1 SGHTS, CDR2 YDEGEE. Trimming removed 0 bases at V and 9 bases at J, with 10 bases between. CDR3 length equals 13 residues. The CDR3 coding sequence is TGTGCCAGCAGCTTGGCCAGGGAGGGGCCCCAGCATTTT. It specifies CASSLAREGPQHF.

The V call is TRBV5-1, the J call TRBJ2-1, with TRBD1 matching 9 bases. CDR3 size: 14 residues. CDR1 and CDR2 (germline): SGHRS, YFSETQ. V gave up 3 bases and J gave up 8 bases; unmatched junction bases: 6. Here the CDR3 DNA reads TGCGCCAGCAGCTCCGGGACAGGGTATGATGAGCAGTTCTTC. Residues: CASSSGTGYDEQFF. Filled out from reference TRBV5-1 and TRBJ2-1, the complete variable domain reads KAGVTQTPRYLIKTRGQQVTLSCSPISGHRSVSWYQQTPGQGLQFLFEYFSETQRNKGNFPGRFSGRQFSNSRSEMNVSTLELGDSALYLCASSSGTGYDEQFFGPGTRLTVL.

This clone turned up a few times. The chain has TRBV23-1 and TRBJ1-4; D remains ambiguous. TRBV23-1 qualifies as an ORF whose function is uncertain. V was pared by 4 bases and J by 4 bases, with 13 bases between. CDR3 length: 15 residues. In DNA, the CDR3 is TGCGCCAGCAGTCTAGGACGGCGAGATAATGAAAAACTGTTTTTT. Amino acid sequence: CASSLGRRDNEKLFF.

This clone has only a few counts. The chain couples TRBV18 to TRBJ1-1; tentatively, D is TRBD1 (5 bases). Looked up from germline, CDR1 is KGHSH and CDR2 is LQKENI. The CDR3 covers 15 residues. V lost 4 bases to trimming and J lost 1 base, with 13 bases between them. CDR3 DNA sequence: TGTGCCAGCTCACACCGACAGACGAAGAACACTGAAGCTTTCTTT. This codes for CASSHRQTKNTEAFF.

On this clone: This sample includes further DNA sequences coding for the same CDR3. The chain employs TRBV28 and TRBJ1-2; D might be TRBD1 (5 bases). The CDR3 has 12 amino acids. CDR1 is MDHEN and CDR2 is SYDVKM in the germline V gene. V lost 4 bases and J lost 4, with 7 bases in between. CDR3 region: CASSSQGYGYTF. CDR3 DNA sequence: TGTGCCAGCAGTTCCCAGGGCTATGGCTACACCTTC.

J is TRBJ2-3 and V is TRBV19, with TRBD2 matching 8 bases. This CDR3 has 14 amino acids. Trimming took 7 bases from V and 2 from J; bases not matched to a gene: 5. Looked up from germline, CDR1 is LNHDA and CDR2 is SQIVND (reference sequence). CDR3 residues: CASKNSGTTDTQYF. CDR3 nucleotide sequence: TGTGCCAGTAAGAATAGCGGGACCACAGATACGCAGTATTTT.

DNA of the CDR3: TGTGCCAGCAGCTTAGGCCCCCTAGGTGCGGGAGTGGAAGATACGCAGTATTTT. Protein: CASSLGPLGAGVEDTQYF. The chain employs TRBV7-9 and TRBJ2-3; 7 nucleotides agree with TRBD2. CDR1 SEHNR and CDR2 FQNEAQ come from the germline V gene (reference sequence). This CDR3 region has 18 residues. V was pared by 1 base and J by 5 bases, with 15 bases of the junction left unmatched.

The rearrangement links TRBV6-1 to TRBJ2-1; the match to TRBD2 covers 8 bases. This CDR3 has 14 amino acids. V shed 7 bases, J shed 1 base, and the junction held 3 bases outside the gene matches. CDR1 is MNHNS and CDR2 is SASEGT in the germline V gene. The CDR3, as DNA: TGTGCCAGCATTCCGGGAGGGTCCTACAATGAGCAGTTCTTC. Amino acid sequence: CASIPGGSYNEQFF.

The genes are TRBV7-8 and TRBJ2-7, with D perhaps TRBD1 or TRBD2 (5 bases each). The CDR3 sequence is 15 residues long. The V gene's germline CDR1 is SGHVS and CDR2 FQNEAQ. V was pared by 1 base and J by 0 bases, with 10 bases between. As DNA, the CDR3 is TGTGCCAGCAGCTTAGTGTGGGGGAGCTCCTACGAGCAGTACTTC. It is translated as CASSLVWGSSYEQYF.

Written as DNA, the CDR3 is TGTGCCAGCAGCGTAGGGATCACCTACGAGCAGTACTTC. The encoded protein is CASSVGITYEQYF. This chain uses TRBV9 with TRBJ2-7; no clear D gene. Deletions cut 0 bases from V and 2 bases from J, with 6 bases between. From germline, CDR1 is SGDLS and CDR2 YYNGEE. The CDR3 is made up of 13 amino acids.

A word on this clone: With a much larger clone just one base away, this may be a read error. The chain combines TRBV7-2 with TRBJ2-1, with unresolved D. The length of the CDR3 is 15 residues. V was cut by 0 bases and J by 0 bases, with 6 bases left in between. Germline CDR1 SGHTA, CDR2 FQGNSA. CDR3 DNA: TGTGCCAGCAGCTTAGCGGAGAGCTCCTACAATGAGCAGTTCTTC. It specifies CASSLAESSYNEQFF.

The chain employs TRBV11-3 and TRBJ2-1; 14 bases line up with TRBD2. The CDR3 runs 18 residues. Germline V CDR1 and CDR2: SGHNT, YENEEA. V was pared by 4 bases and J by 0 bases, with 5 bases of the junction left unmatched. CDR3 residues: CASSSGTSGRTSYNEQFF. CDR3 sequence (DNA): TGTGCCAGCAGCTCGGGGACTAGCGGGAGAACCTCCTACAATGAGCAGTTCTTC.

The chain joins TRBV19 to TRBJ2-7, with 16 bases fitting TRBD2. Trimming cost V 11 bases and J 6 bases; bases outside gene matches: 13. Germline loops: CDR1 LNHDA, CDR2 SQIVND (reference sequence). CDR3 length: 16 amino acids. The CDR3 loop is CASKGLAGGPGGEQYF. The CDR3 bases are TGTGCCTCAAAGGGACTAGCGGGAGGGCCCGGGGGCGAGCAGTACTTC. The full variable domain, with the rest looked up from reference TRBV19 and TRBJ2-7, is DGGITQSPKYLFRKEGQNVTLSCEQNLNHDAMYWYRQDPGQGLRLIYYSQIVNDFQKGDIAEGYSVSREKKESFPLTVTSAQKNPTAFYLCASKGLAGGPGGEQYFGPGTRLTVT.

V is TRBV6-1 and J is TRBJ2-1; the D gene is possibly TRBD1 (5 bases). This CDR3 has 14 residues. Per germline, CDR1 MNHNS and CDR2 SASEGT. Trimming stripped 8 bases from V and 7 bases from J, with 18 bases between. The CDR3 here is CASFQGSLVNEQFF. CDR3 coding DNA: TGTGCCAGCTTTCAGGGAAGCTTGGTAAATGAGCAGTTCTTC.

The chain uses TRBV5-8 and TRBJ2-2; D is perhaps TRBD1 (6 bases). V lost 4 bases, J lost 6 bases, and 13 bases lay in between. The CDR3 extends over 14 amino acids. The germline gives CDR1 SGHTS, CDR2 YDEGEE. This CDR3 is CASSHRDRAGELFF. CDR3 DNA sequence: TGTGCCAGCAGCCACAGGGATAGGGCCGGGGAGCTGTTTTTT.

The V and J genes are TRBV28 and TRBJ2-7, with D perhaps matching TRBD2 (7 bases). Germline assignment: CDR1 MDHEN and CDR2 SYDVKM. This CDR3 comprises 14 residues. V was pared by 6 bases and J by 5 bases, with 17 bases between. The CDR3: CASSDGGAFHEQYF. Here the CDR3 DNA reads TGTGCCAGCAGCGATGGGGGGGCGTTCCACGAGCAGTACTTC.

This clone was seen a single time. CDR3 sequence reads: CASSPWSAQETQYF. The CDR3 nucleotides read TGTGCCAGCAGCCCCTGGAGTGCCCAAGAGACCCAGTACTTC. V is TRBV11-2 and J is TRBJ2-5; D is unclear. Trimming shortened V by 5 bases and J by 1 base, and 11 bases separated the two germline ends. From germline, CDR1 is SGHAT and CDR2 FQNNGV. The CDR3 is 14 amino acids. Based on the CDR3 plus reference TRBV11-2 and TRBJ2-5, the full variable domain is EAGVAQSPRYKIIEKRQSVAFWCNPISGHATLYWYQQILGQGPKLLIQFQNNGVVDDSQLPKDRFSAERLKGVDSTLKIQPAKLEDSAVYLCASSPWSAQETQYFGPGTRLLVL.

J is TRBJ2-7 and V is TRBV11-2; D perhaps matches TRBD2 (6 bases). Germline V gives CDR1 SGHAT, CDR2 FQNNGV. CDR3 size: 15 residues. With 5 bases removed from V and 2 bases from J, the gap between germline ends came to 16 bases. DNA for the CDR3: TGTGCCAGCAGCCCCTCGGGACTCGGTCCCTACGAGCAGTACTTC. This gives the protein CASSPSGLGPYEQYF.

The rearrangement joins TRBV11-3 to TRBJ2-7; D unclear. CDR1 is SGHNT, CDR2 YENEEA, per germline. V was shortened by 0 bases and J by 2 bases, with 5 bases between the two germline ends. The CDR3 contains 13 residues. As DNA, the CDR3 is TGTGCCAGCAGCTTAGAACCAACCTACGAGCAGTACTTC. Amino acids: CASSLEPTYEQYF.